Below, one T cell receptor beta chain is given with its context. No antigen is known for it. This entry is derived from a study of chemoradiotherapy in HPV16-positive cancers. The study's findings and limits: Better recurrence-free survival went with HPV-responsive T-cell expansion in HPV16-positive patients.

Libraries were prepared by immunoSEQ multiplex PCR; TCRdb keeps only in-frame clonotypes and omits some of them. This repertoire shows 870 or so clones, roughly nine tenths found once; its top ten account for about 4%. Germline assignment: CDR1 SGHTA and CDR2 FQGNSA. This CDR3 region has 13 residues. The V segment lost 4 bases and the J segment 6 bases; nucleotides outside the gene matches: 4. The sequence came from a human donor with HPV-associated anogenital cancer. The sequenced sample was tumor tissue, obtained from a patient who underwent chemoradiotherapy. This chain joins TRBV7-2 and TRBJ1-2; 8 bases align to TRBD1. The CDR3 spells CASSSGQGNGYTF. As DNA, the CDR3 is TGTGCCAGCAGCTCTGGACAGGGCAATGGCTACACCTTC.